Below are 28 T cell receptor beta chains sequenced from a single sample in a study of T cells after yellow fever vaccination. TCRdb passed the 5' RACE reads through MiXCR, listing each CDR3 protein once. The table has 250,000 or so distinct CDR3 sequences, approximately 6.7% seen once; the top ten hold roughly 1%. Source: CD4+ T cells sorted from PBMCs, taken on the day of the yellow fever booster vaccination. The source is a man aged 25-40 years who received the YFV17D yellow fever vaccine.

This clonotype was recorded a few times. This chain joins TRBV6-5 and TRBJ2-7; tentatively, D is TRBD1 (7 bases). The CDR3 totals 17 residues. Germline V gene sequence: CDR1 MNHEY, CDR2 SVGAGI. V was clipped by 2 bases and J by 1 base, with 18 bases between them. This chain's CDR3 is CASSYTNRGRGSYEQYF. CDR3 nucleotides: TGTGCCAGCAGTTACACCAACAGGGGTCGGGGGTCCTACGAGCAGTACTTC.

This clonotype came up once. This could be a read error, since a much larger clone is one nucleotide away. This rearrangement joins TRBV5-4 to TRBJ2-3; TRBD2 is a possible D gene (6 bases). Germline CDR1 reads SGHNT; CDR2 reads YYREEE (reference sequence). CDR3 size: 14 residues. The V end lost 4 bases, the J end lost 6 bases, and 15 bases lay between the germline ends. The CDR3 loop reads CASSVATSRDTQYF. Written as DNA, the CDR3 is TGTGCCAGCAGCGTCGCGACTAGTAGGGATACGCAGTATTTT.

As concerns this clonotype: Given a much more abundant clone one base away, this may be a read error. This chain links TRBV27 with TRBJ2-1; D may be TRBD2 (7 bases). Looked up from germline, CDR1 is MNHEY and CDR2 is SMNVEV (reference sequence). This CDR3 has 16 residues. V lost 8 bases and J lost 5, with 22 bases in between. The CDR3 nucleotides read TGTGCCAGCTCCCAGAGGGGGACTACGAAAGACAATGAGCAGTTCTTC. Its translation: CASSQRGTTKDNEQFF.

Only a few counts were recorded for this clonotype. The chain recombines TRBV16 with TRBJ1-1; tentative D call: TRBD1 (5 bases). Germline V gene lookup returns CDR1 KGHSY and CDR2 FQNENV. V dropped 3 bases and J dropped 7 bases, with 12 bases sitting between them. The CDR3 totals 13 residues. The CDR3 loop is CASSQGTRGEAFF. CDR3 bases: TGTGCCAGCAGCCAGGGAACTAGGGGTGAAGCTTTCTTT.

The CDR3 loop is CASSFNTRAGELFF. CDR3 coding DNA: TGTGCCAGCAGCTTTAATACACGTGCCGGGGAGCTGTTTTTT. The chain recombines TRBV7-9 with TRBJ2-2; unclear D gene. The CDR3 is made up of 14 amino acids. Germline V gene sequence: CDR1 SEHNR, CDR2 FQNEAQ (reference sequence). The V end lost 3 bases, the J end lost 6 bases, and 11 bases lay between the germline ends.

This CDR3 is CASSTDRNTEAFF. DNA for the CDR3: TGTGCCAGCAGCACGGACAGGAACACTGAAGCTTTCTTT. The chain uses TRBV7-2 and TRBJ1-1; D possibly corresponds to TRBD1 (6 bases). Germline CDR1 reads SGHTA; CDR2 reads FQGNSA. The CDR3 loop spans 13 amino acids. The germline V and J ends were trimmed by 5 bases and 1 base, with 8 bases remaining between them. Full variable domain (outside the CDR3, taken from reference TRBV7-2 and TRBJ1-1): GAGVSQSPSNKVTEKGKDVELRCDPISGHTALYWYRQSLGQGLEFLIYFQGNSAPDKSGLPSDRFSAERTGGSVSTLTIQRTQQEDSAVYLCASSTDRNTEAFFGQGTRLTVV.

The genes are TRBV29-1 and TRBJ2-5; 7 bases line up with TRBD2. Unmatched junction bases numbered 3, after V lost 4 bases and J lost 4 bases. This CDR3 is built from 12 residues. The germline gives CDR1 SQVTM, CDR2 ANQGSEA. Here the CDR3 DNA reads TGCAGCGTTGGGACTAGAGGAGAGACCCAGTACTTC. Its protein is CSVGTRGETQYF.

The sample holds many counts of this clonotype. The rearrangement uses TRBV20-1 and TRBJ2-3, with a weak D call TRBD2 (5 bases). The V gene's germline CDR1 is DFQATT and CDR2 SNEGSKA (reference sequence). Trimming pared 4 bases from V and 0 bases from J, leaving 14 bases between. The CDR3 is made up of 15 amino acids. The CDR3, as DNA: TGCAGTGCTACGGGGTCGTACGGGAGCACAGATACGCAGTATTTT. Residues: CSATGSYGSTDTQYF.

A few counts support this clonotype. The chain links TRBV5-1 to TRBJ2-3, with D perhaps matching TRBD1 (5 bases). V lost 4 bases and J lost 6, with 18 bases in between. Germline V CDR1 and CDR2: SGHRS, YFSETQ. The CDR3 sequence is 15 residues long. The DNA for the CDR3 is TGCGCCAGCAGCCTTCAGGGTTCAGTAAGCGATACGCAGTATTTT. Translating gives CASSLQGSVSDTQYF.

This clonotype was seen repeatedly, ten times or more. The chain links TRBV14 to TRBJ2-2; D may correspond to TRBD1 or TRBD2 (5 bases each). The V end lost 4 bases, the J end lost 3 bases, and 9 bases lay between the germline ends. There are 14 residues in the CDR3. Germline V CDR1 and CDR2: SGHDN, FVKESK. The CDR3 reads CASSRQRDTGELFF. CDR3 DNA sequence: TGTGCCAGCAGCCGACAGAGGGACACCGGGGAGCTGTTTTTT.

This clonotype was seen at least ten times. This chain uses TRBV4-2 with TRBJ2-7; a weak D match, TRBD2 (6 bases). Germline V lookup: CDR1 LGHNA, CDR2 YNFKEQ. The length of the CDR3 is 15 residues. Deletions cut 1 base from V and 5 bases from J, with 15 bases between. The CDR3 DNA follows: TGTGCCAGCAGCCAAGCCGGGGGTAAGGACAACGAGCAGTACTTC. The encoded protein is CASSQAGGKDNEQYF.

This clonotype has ten or more counts. The rearrangement joins TRBV7-2 to TRBJ1-1; D is unresolved. V dropped 1 base and J dropped 4 bases, with 13 bases sitting between them. Germline V gives CDR1 SGHTA, CDR2 FQGNSA. This CDR3 comprises 15 residues. CDR3 in amino acids: CASSLEGVRGTEAFF. Here the CDR3 DNA reads TGTGCCAGCAGCTTAGAGGGCGTTCGAGGCACTGAAGCTTTCTTT.

This clonotype appeared many times. V is TRBV7-9 and J is TRBJ2-1, with TRBD2 matching 8 bases. V dropped 4 bases and J dropped 4; count of bases not matched to a gene: 6. Germline-derived CDR1 and CDR2 are SEHNR and FQNEAQ (reference sequence). The CDR3 length is 15 residues. The CDR3 region is CASSSELAGYNEQFF. DNA of the CDR3: TGTGCCAGCAGCTCTGAGTTAGCGGGGTACAATGAGCAGTTCTTC.

The sample holds many counts of this clonotype. CDR3: CASSFQQGDQPQHF. CDR3 bases: TGTGCCAGCAGTTTCCAACAGGGAGATCAGCCCCAGCATTTT. The chain carries TRBV12-3 or TRBV12-4 and TRBJ1-5; TRBD1 is a possible D gene (6 bases). CDR3 length: 14 amino acids. The V end was cut by 3 bases, the J end by 5 bases, with 11 bases between.

This clonotype was picked up many times. The chain couples TRBV28 to TRBJ2-7, with 10 positions matching TRBD2. The V and J ends lost 6 bases and 3 bases, in that order; junction bases with no gene match: 5. The CDR3 runs to 14 residues. Germline lookup yields CDR1 MDHEN and CDR2 SYDVKM. CDR3 nucleotide sequence: TGTGCCAGCAGCCAACTAGCGGGATACTACGAGCAGTACTTC. It specifies CASSQLAGYYEQYF.

Concerning this clonotype: A much larger clone differs from this one at a single base, so this may be a read error. V usage is TRBV20-1 and J usage is TRBJ1-3; perhaps TRBD1 as D (5 bases). V lost 3 bases and J 8 bases, leaving 17 bases between the germline ends. Germline V gene sequence: CDR1 DFQATT, CDR2 SNEGSKA (reference sequence). This CDR3 has 14 residues. This CDR3 is CSARALGRFDTIYF. In DNA, the CDR3 is TGCAGTGCTAGGGCCCTGGGACGGTTTGACACCATATATTTT.

This clonotype was detected many times. The chain carries TRBV20-1 and TRBJ2-3; D call uncertain. Trimming removed 1 base from V and 2 bases from J, with 7 bases in between. Germline V CDR1 and CDR2: DFQATT, SNEGSKA (reference sequence). CDR3 length: 13 amino acids. This CDR3 reads CSARGGYTDTQYF. In nucleotides, the CDR3 is TGCAGTGCTAGAGGTGGATACACAGATACGCAGTATTTT.

The chain is built from TRBV5-1 and TRBJ2-5, with TRBD1 matching 9 bases. The CDR3 runs to 17 residues. Trimming at V came to 6 bases and at J to 4 bases, leaving 16 bases not matched to a gene. In germline, CDR1 is SGHRS, CDR2 YFSETQ. Here the CDR3 DNA reads TGCGCCAGCACCACAAGGGGGGGACAGGGTACAGGAGAGACCCAGTACTTC. Amino acid sequence: CASTTRGGQGTGETQYF.

This clonotype was seen ten or more times. The CDR3 DNA reads as TGCAGTGCTCGCGGACTAGTCTACAATGAGCAGTTCTTC. As protein: CSARGLVYNEQFF. The V gene is TRBV20-1, the J gene TRBJ2-1, with 7 nucleotides matching TRBD2. Germline-derived CDR1 and CDR2 are DFQATT and SNEGSKA (reference sequence). Trimming cost V 5 bases and J 3 bases; bases outside gene matches: 4. CDR3 length equals 13 residues.

The sample holds a few counts of this clonotype. This rearrangement joins TRBV7-2 to TRBJ1-4, with TRBD1 as a possible D gene (6 bases). Germline loops: CDR1 SGHTA, CDR2 FQGNSA. The CDR3 is made up of 15 amino acids. V lost 8 bases and J lost 5, with 18 bases in between. CDR3 bases: TGTGCCAGCGCCCGAGTTGGGGGGGCAAATGAAAAACTGTTTTTT. Protein: CASARVGGANEKLFF.

This clonotype has only a few counts. This chain connects TRBV3-1 to TRBJ1-3; D uncertain. The V end lost 1 base, the J end lost 0 bases, and 10 bases lay between the germline ends. This CDR3 has 16 amino acids. Germline V gene sequence: CDR1 LGHDT, CDR2 YNNKEL (reference sequence). In nucleotides, the CDR3 is TGTGCCAGCAGCCAAGGGTTCGGGAGCTCTGGAAACACCATATATTTT. This codes for CASSQGFGSSGNTIYF.

This clonotype has at least ten counts. The rearrangement links TRBV28 to TRBJ2-3, with a weak D call TRBD2 (5 bases). V was shortened by 5 bases and J by 4 bases, with 22 bases between the two germline ends. Per the germline V gene, CDR1 is MDHEN and CDR2 is SYDVKM. The CDR3 runs 17 residues. The CDR3 nucleotides read TGTGCCAGCAGTAGCCGTTTAGGGCAGCTAGCCCCAGATACGCAGTATTTT. Translated, it gives CASSSRLGQLAPDTQYF. The whole variable domain, filled in from reference TRBV28 and TRBJ2-3, reads DVKVTQSSRYLVKRTGEKVFLECVQDMDHENMFWYRQDPGLGLRLIYFSYDVKMKEKGDIPEGYSVSREKKERFSLILESASTNQTSMYLCASSSRLGQLAPDTQYFGPGTRLTVL.

This clonotype was recorded a few times. The chain joins TRBV11-3 to TRBJ2-3, with TRBD2 matching over 8 bases. This CDR3 has 16 residues. The germline V gene has CDR1 SGHNT and CDR2 YENEEA. The junction had 14 bases not matched to a gene; V was cut back by 5 bases and J by 7 bases. As DNA, the CDR3 is TGTGCCAGCAGCCCGACCCTAGCGGGCGGGGGAAATACGCAGTATTTT. Its translation is CASSPTLAGGGNTQYF.

The genes are TRBV5-6 and TRBJ2-3, with 7 bases matching TRBD2. This CDR3 spans 16 amino acids. Trimming at V came to 0 bases and at J to 1 base, leaving 5 bases not matched to a gene. Germline loops: CDR1 SGHDT, CDR2 YYEEEE. CDR3 DNA: TGTGCCAGCAGCTTGGTGGCTAGCGGAGGCACAGATACGCAGTATTTT. Translated: CASSLVASGGTDTQYF.

This clonotype occurred many times. The V gene is TRBV18, the J gene TRBJ2-1; 8 bases line up with TRBD1. The V segment lost 5 bases and the J segment 7 bases; nucleotides outside the gene matches: 10. From germline, CDR1 is KGHSH and CDR2 LQKENI. The CDR3 has 15 residues. CDR3 sequence (DNA): TGTGCCAGCTCAGCGGCAGGGGGCGCAGGGAATGAGCAGTTCTTC. Amino acids: CASSAAGGAGNEQFF.

This clonotype has ten or more counts. The V gene is TRBV7-2, the J gene TRBJ2-5; TRBD2 is a possible D gene (6 bases). V lost 8 bases to trimming and J lost 0 bases, with 13 bases between them. The CDR3 covers 14 residues. CDR1 and CDR2 (germline): SGHTA, FQGNSA. The CDR3 loop reads CASRPGGYQETQYF. CDR3 bases: TGTGCCAGCCGTCCAGGAGGGTACCAAGAGACCCAGTACTTC.

V usage is TRBV19 and J usage is TRBJ2-3, with D possibly matching TRBD2 (5 bases). CDR1 is LNHDA and CDR2 is SQIVND in the germline V gene (reference sequence). The CDR3 totals 15 residues. Trimming pared 7 bases from V and 2 bases from J, leaving 16 bases between. The CDR3 sequence is CASTGGRKLTDTQYF. CDR3 in DNA: TGTGCCAGTACTGGCGGGCGGAAGCTCACAGATACGCAGTATTTT.

A note on this clonotype: A clone one base away is much larger, so this may be a read error. The CDR3 region is CASSGRTSTDAQYF. DNA for the CDR3: TGCGCCAGCAGTGGAAGAACTAGCACAGATGCGCAGTATTTT. V gene TRBV4-3 combines with J gene TRBJ2-3; tentative D call: TRBD2 (6 bases). The CDR3 is 14 residues long. The germline V gene has CDR1 LGHNA and CDR2 YSLEER.